The subject of this entry is one T cell receptor beta chain. Its antigen is unknown. The record originates from a study of T cell responses to AZD1222 COVID-19 vaccine. Study-wide results and limits: Close to half of spike-specific TCRs reportedly recognize unmutated variant regions. Vaccine-related CD4 TCRs covered spike, predominating at 160-218 and 743-854. Donors skewed white British and female; clonal diversity was possibly underestimated.

CDR1 MGHDK and CDR2 SYGVNS come from the germline V gene. Trimming shortened V by 3 bases and J by 3 bases, and 12 bases separated the two germline ends. The CDR3 is 15 residues long. The repertoire was sequenced with immunoSEQ multiplex PCR; TCRdb's copy has only in-frame clones and lacks some. The table includes fewer than 200,000 clones, just over 90% detected once. This TCR came from an adult in good health. The gene calls are TRBV25-1 and TRBJ2-1; D is possibly TRBD1 (6 bases). The sequencing here drew on peripheral blood, taken on day 0 of MenACWY control vaccination. In DNA form, the CDR3 reads TGTGCCAGCAGTGACGGACAGCGGTACTACAATGAGCAGTTCTTC. Residues: CASSDGQRYYNEQFF.